Listed below are T cell receptor beta chains from one sample, sequenced in a study of Ad26.COV2.S vaccination and SARS-CoV-2 variants. Data came from immunoSEQ multiplex PCR; TCRdb stores just in-frame clones and leaves some out. The sample includes about 350,000 clones, around 90% of them seen just once. Sequences were derived from peripheral blood, sampled in a trial of Ad26.COV2.S vaccine versus placebo. The receptors stem from a person between 18 and 60 years old who received the Ad26.COV2.S COVID-19 vaccine or a placebo. Each CDR3 is given with its conserved first and last residue. The D gene is left open where the match is weak. A clone size is listed for some rows: how often the clone was seen (once, few, many), or a class if it is expanded.

size: NA
J: TRBJ2-1
V: TRBV9
D: NA
DNA: TGTGCCAGCAGCGTAACGGCTAGTTACAATGAGCAGTTCTTC
CDR3: CASSVTASYNEQFF

size: NA
J: TRBJ2-7
V: TRBV20-1
D: NA
DNA: TGCAGTGCTAGTGGAGGCCAAATGGGCTACGAGCAGTACTTC
CDR3: CSASGGQMGYEQYF

size: NA
J: TRBJ2-1
V: TRBV19
D: TRBD2
DNA: TGTGCCAGTTGGGAAGGCGGGAGCTCCTACAATGAGCAGTTCTTC
CDR3: CASWEGGSSYNEQFF

size: once
J: TRBJ2-3
V: TRBV21-1
D: NA
DNA: TGTGCCAGCAGGGCAGATACGCAGTATTTT
CDR3: CASRADTQYF

size: NA
J: TRBJ2-5
V: TRBV29-1
D: NA
DNA: TGCAGCGTTGAAGTAGGAGGGGAGACCCAGTACTTC
CDR3: CSVEVGGETQYF

size: few
J: TRBJ2-2
V: TRBV5-1
D: NA
DNA: TGCGCCAGCAGCGAGGACTCCGGGGAGCTGTTTTTT
CDR3: CASSEDSGELFF

size: once
J: TRBJ2-3
V: TRBV4-3
D: NA
DNA: TGCGCCAGCAGCCAAGATGTTCCGGGAGTCGTATCAGATACGCAGTATTTT
CDR3: CASSQDVPGVVSDTQYF

size: NA
J: TRBJ1-3
V: TRBV19
D: TRBD1
DNA: TGTGCCAGCACTATCTCACAGGGGGCCTACTCTGGAAACACCATATATTTT
CDR3: CASTISQGAYSGNTIYF

size: once
J: TRBJ2-2
V: TRBV7-2
D: TRBD1
DNA: TGTGCCAGCAGCCAAAATTACAGGGGAACCGGGGAGCTGTTTTTT
CDR3: CASSQNYRGTGELFF

size: NA
J: TRBJ2-3
V: TRBV11-3
D: NA
DNA: TGTGCCAGCACCCGCTCTAGCACAGATACGCAGTATTTT
CDR3: CASTRSSTDTQYF

size: NA
J: TRBJ1-1
V: TRBV15
D: NA
DNA: TGTGCCACCAGCAGACCTCAGGGAGAGGGCACTGAAGCTTTCTTT
CDR3: CATSRPQGEGTEAFF

size: NA
J: TRBJ2-7
V: TRBV13
D: NA
DNA: TGTGCCAGCAGCCCCTCCACAGCCTACGAGCAGTACTTC
CDR3: CASSPSTAYEQYF

size: NA
J: TRBJ2-1
V: TRBV6-5
D: TRBD1
DNA: TGTGCCAGCAGAACTGACAGGGACACCTACAATGAGCAGTTCTTC
CDR3: CASRTDRDTYNEQFF

size: NA
J: TRBJ1-5
V: TRBV5-4
D: TRBD1
DNA: TGTGCCAGCAGCCCCGGACAGGGCAATCAGCCCCAGCATTTT
CDR3: CASSPGQGNQPQHF

size: NA
J: TRBJ2-1
V: TRBV4-2
D: TRBD2
DNA: TGTGCCAGCAGCCAGCTGGGGGCGACTAGCGGGATTAATGAGCAGTTCTTC
CDR3: CASSQLGATSGINEQFF

size: NA
J: TRBJ1-6
V: TRBV10-3
D: NA
DNA: TGTGCCATCAGTGAGGAGGACCATTCACCCCTCCACTTT
CDR3: CAISEEDHSPLHF

size: NA
J: TRBJ1-2
V: TRBV27
D: NA
DNA: TGTGCCAGCAGTTTAAACAGGGCCGAGGCCTATGGCTACACCTTC
CDR3: CASSLNRAEAYGYTF

size: NA
J: TRBJ1-4
V: TRBV5-1
D: NA
DNA: TGCGCCAGCAGCTTGGGGGTAGAGGGTCTCGGAACTAATGAAAAACTGTTTTTT
CDR3: CASSLGVEGLGTNEKLFF

size: NA
J: TRBJ2-7
V: TRBV18
D: NA
DNA: TGTGCCAGCTCACCAAGTTGGAGCCTTCCCGAGCAGTACTTC
CDR3: CASSPSWSLPEQYF

size: few
J: TRBJ1-1
V: TRBV7-8
D: NA
DNA: TGTGCCAGCAGCTTAGCGCTAATAGGTAGGGACACTGAAGCTTTCTTT
CDR3: CASSLALIGRDTEAFF

size: NA
J: TRBJ2-5
V: TRBV6-5
D: NA
DNA: TGTGCCAGCAGTTACTTCAGAAGATCCGAGGAGACCCAGTACTTC
CDR3: CASSYFRRSEETQYF

size: few
J: TRBJ2-7
V: TRBV29-1
D: TRBD1
DNA: TGCAGCGCCCAGGGGACAGCCACCTACGAGCAGTACTTC
CDR3: CSAQGTATYEQYF

size: NA
J: TRBJ2-1
V: TRBV3-1/TRBV3-2
D: TRBD2
DNA: TGTGCCAGCAGCCAAGCCGCGGGGGGCCTCTACAATGAGCAGTTCTTC
CDR3: CASSQAAGGLYNEQFF

size: NA
J: TRBJ2-7
V: TRBV7-2
D: NA
DNA: TGTGCCAGCAGCTTAGCACATCAAACCTACGAGCAGTACTTC
CDR3: CASSLAHQTYEQYF

size: NA
J: TRBJ1-2
V: TRBV2
D: NA
DNA: TGTGCCAGCAGTGAAGCGCAACCTCTAGGAGTCACCTTC
CDR3: CASSEAQPLGVTF

size: few
J: TRBJ2-7
V: TRBV7-8
D: NA
DNA: TGTGCCAGCAGCTTAGGTCCAGGACTACTCTACGAGCAGTACTTC
CDR3: CASSLGPGLLYEQYF

size: NA
J: TRBJ1-1
V: TRBV28
D: NA
DNA: TGTGCCAGCAGTCTCGATCCACGGTCCGTTTCGTTT
CDR3: CASSLDPRSVSF

size: NA
J: TRBJ1-2
V: TRBV7-9
D: NA
DNA: TGTGCCAGCAGCTTAGCGGGGGCTGCGACTGGCTACACCTTC
CDR3: CASSLAGAATGYTF

size: NA
J: TRBJ2-2
V: TRBV10-3
D: NA
DNA: TGTGCCATCAGTGGAGTAACCGGGGAGCTGTTTTTT
CDR3: CAISGVTGELFF

size: NA
J: TRBJ1-5
V: TRBV7-2
D: NA
DNA: TGTGCCAGCAGCTTAGTCCCAGGTAGCAATCAGCCCCAGCATTTT
CDR3: CASSLVPGSNQPQHF

size: NA
J: TRBJ2-3
V: TRBV27
D: NA
DNA: TGTGCCAGCAGTCCCCTTGTCTGGGGGGGCCCCCCAGATACGCAGTATTTT
CDR3: CASSPLVWGGPPDTQYF

size: NA
J: TRBJ1-5
V: TRBV7-2
D: NA
DNA: TGTGCCAGCAGCTACCACAGCAATCAGCCCCAGCATTTT
CDR3: CASSYHSNQPQHF

size: NA
J: TRBJ2-7
V: TRBV5-1
D: NA
DNA: TGCGCCAGCAGCTCGGGGGCCACCTACGAGCAGTACTTC
CDR3: CASSSGATYEQYF

size: NA
J: TRBJ1-1
V: TRBV9
D: NA
DNA: TGTGCCAGCAGCGTAGTGCCAGGCAACACTGAAGCTTTCTTT
CDR3: CASSVVPGNTEAFF

size: NA
J: TRBJ1-2
V: TRBV28
D: TRBD1
DNA: TGTGCCAGCAGTTTAAAGGACAGGGGGGGATATGGCTACACCTTC
CDR3: CASSLKDRGGYGYTF

size: NA
J: TRBJ2-1
V: TRBV19
D: NA
DNA: TGTGCCAGTAGTATCCAACAGACCTATGCCTACAATGAGCAGTTCTTC
CDR3: CASSIQQTYAYNEQFF

size: few
J: TRBJ1-1
V: TRBV7-2
D: NA
DNA: TGTGCCAGCAGCTTAGTGGGGGGCCAGAGAACACCCGAAGCTTTCTTT
CDR3: CASSLVGGQRTPEAFF

size: NA
J: TRBJ2-3
V: TRBV5-1
D: TRBD2
DNA: TGCGCCAGCAGCTTGGCCCTAGCGGGGGATCAAGATACGCAGTATTTT
CDR3: CASSLALAGDQDTQYF

size: NA
J: TRBJ2-3
V: TRBV7-3
D: TRBD2
DNA: TGTGCCAGCAGCTTAAGGACTAGCGGGAGTGGAACAGATACGCAGTATTTT
CDR3: CASSLRTSGSGTDTQYF

size: NA
J: TRBJ1-2
V: TRBV11-2
D: NA
DNA: TGTGCCAGCACCCCTGGGATAGCATATGGCTACACCTTC
CDR3: CASTPGIAYGYTF

size: NA
J: TRBJ1-4
V: TRBV28
D: NA
DNA: TGTGCCAGCAGTTCTAATGAAAAACTGTTTTTT
CDR3: CASSSNEKLFF

size: NA
J: TRBJ2-7
V: TRBV4-3
D: NA
DNA: TGCGCCAGCAGCCAAGAGCTCAGGGAATACGAGCAGTACTTC
CDR3: CASSQELREYEQYF

size: NA
J: TRBJ2-2
V: TRBV5-5
D: TRBD1
DNA: TGTGCCAGCAGTCTTGGTACAGGGGCGACCGGGGAGCTGTTTTTT
CDR3: CASSLGTGATGELFF

size: NA
J: TRBJ2-1
V: TRBV5-1
D: NA
DNA: TGCGCCAGCAGCTTGGGTCCAGCTAACAATGAGCAGTTCTTC
CDR3: CASSLGPANNEQFF

size: NA
J: TRBJ2-7
V: TRBV30
D: NA
DNA: TGTGCCTGGAGTGCCGACAGGACCTACGAGCAGTACTTC
CDR3: CAWSADRTYEQYF

size: once
J: TRBJ1-1
V: TRBV4-3
D: NA
DNA: TGCGCCAGCAGCCAAGATCTCGGCGGCACCAACACTGAAGCTTTCTTT
CDR3: CASSQDLGGTNTEAFF

size: NA
J: TRBJ1-1
V: TRBV9
D: NA
DNA: TGTGCCAGCAGCGTAGGAGCGCAGAACACTGAAGCTTTCTTT
CDR3: CASSVGAQNTEAFF

size: NA
J: TRBJ2-6
V: TRBV19
D: NA
DNA: TGTGCCAGTATGGAAGGGTACAGCTCTGGGGCCAACGTCCTGACTTTC
CDR3: CASMEGYSSGANVLTF

size: NA
J: TRBJ2-1
V: TRBV19
D: TRBD2
DNA: TGTGCCAGTAGTATAGGTCGACTAGCGGCCACCAGAGGTTCCTACAATGAGCAGTTCTTC
CDR3: CASSIGRLAATRGSYNEQFF

size: few
J: TRBJ2-4
V: TRBV7-2
D: TRBD1
DNA: TGTGCCAGCAGGCAGACAGGGGAAAACATTCAGTACTTC
CDR3: CASRQTGENIQYF

size: NA
J: TRBJ2-1
V: TRBV12-5
D: TRBD2
DNA: TGTGCTAGTGGTTCAGCGGGGGGGCCTGACAATGAGCAGTTCTTC
CDR3: CASGSAGGPDNEQFF

size: many
J: TRBJ2-3
V: TRBV27
D: TRBD2
DNA: TGTGCCAGCACTCGACTAGCGGGAGCTCACACAGATACGCAGTATTTT
CDR3: CASTRLAGAHTDTQYF

size: NA
J: TRBJ1-5
V: TRBV19
D: NA
DNA: TGTGCCAGTAGTATCCGCGGGGATAGCAATCAGCCCCAGCATTTT
CDR3: CASSIRGDSNQPQHF

size: NA
J: TRBJ2-7
V: TRBV7-8
D: TRBD2
DNA: TGTGCCAGCAGCTTAGTTTCTAGCGGGAGTGGATACGAGCAGTACTTC
CDR3: CASSLVSSGSGYEQYF

size: NA
J: TRBJ2-3
V: TRBV19
D: TRBD2
DNA: TGTGCCAGTAGTACGGGGGGGGTCCACACAGATACGCAGTATTTT
CDR3: CASSTGGVHTDTQYF

size: NA
J: TRBJ1-3
V: TRBV5-1
D: NA
DNA: TGCGCCAGCAGCTTCATAGGTGGGGCAAGAAACTCTGGAAACACCATATATTTT
CDR3: CASSFIGGARNSGNTIYF

size: NA
J: TRBJ2-5
V: TRBV7-3
D: NA
DNA: TGTGCCAGCAGCTTCGCGACTGGTCGAGAGACCCAGTACTTC
CDR3: CASSFATGRETQYF